One TCR beta chain is described in this entry. Its antigen is currently unknown. The PCR ran on 60 Vbeta and 13 Jbeta primers. Assay: immunoSEQ multiplex PCR; the TCRdb copy retains only in-frame clones and omits some. The table lists about 130,000 clones, roughly 66% of them singletons. These data are taken from a study of cytomegalovirus exposure and HLA in healthy donors. Study-level background: Some 200 million T cells yielded 90 million to 130 million unique TCR beta sequences, as an earlier analysis found.

Findings of the study overall: Reports state that TCR beta sequences accurately predicted most subjects' HLA-A and HLA-B alleles.

CDR1 KGHSH and CDR2 LQKENI come from the germline V gene. J gave up 8 bases and V 5 bases, and 8 bases lay outside the gene matches. The CDR3 consists of 15 residues. The TCR was taken from a man between 60 and 70 years old in good health and CMV-seropositive. J is TRBJ1-6 and V is TRBV18, with 8 bases fitting TRBD1. The sequenced sample consisted of PBMCs. The CDR3 bases are TGTGCCAGCTCAAGGGCCACAGGGGGATATTCACCCCTCCACTTT. Encoded protein: CASSRATGGYSPLHF.